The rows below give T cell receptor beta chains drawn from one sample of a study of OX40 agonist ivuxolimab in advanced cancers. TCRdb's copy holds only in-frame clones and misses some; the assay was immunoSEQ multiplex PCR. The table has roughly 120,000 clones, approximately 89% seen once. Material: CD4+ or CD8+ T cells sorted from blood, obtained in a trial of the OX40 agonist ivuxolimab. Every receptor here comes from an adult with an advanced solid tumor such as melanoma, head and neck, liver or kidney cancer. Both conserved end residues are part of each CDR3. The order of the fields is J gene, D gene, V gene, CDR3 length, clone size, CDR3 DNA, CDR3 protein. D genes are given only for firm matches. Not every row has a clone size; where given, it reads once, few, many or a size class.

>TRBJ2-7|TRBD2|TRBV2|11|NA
TGTGGGACTAGCGGGTACTACGAGCAGTACTTC
CGTSGYYEQYF
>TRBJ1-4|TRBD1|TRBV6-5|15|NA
TGTGCCAGCAGAACGACCGGGACAGAGCCCGAAAAACTGTTTTTT
CASRTTGTEPEKLFF
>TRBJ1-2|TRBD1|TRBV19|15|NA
TGTGCCAGTAGTACCGGATACAGGGGAGACTATGGCTACACCTTC
CASSTGYRGDYGYTF
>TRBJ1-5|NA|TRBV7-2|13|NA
TGTGCCAGCAGCTGGGGGGTGCAGCAGCCCCAGCATTTT
CASSWGVQQPQHF
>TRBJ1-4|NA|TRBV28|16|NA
TGTGCCAGCAGTTTGCTCGGCGGACGGCATAATGAAAAACTGTTTTTT
CASSLLGGRHNEKLFF
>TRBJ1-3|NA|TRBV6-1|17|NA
TGTGCCAGCAGTAAAGGGTTAGTCGTGAGCTCTGGAAACACCATATATTTT
CASSKGLVVSSGNTIYF
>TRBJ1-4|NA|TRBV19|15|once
TGTGCCAGTAGTATGGGCCAACAGGGAGGTGAACAACTGTTTTTT
CASSMGQQGGEQLFF
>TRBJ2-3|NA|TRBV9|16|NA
TGTGCCAGCAGCGTACGAGGGGCGGTAGGTCAAGATACGCAGTATTTT
CASSVRGAVGQDTQYF
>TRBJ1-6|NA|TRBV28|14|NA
TGTGCCAGCTGGACTAGGGCCTATAATTCACCCCTCCACTTT
CASWTRAYNSPLHF
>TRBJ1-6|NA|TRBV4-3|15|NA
TGCGCCAGCAGCCAAGGGCCAGGGAGCAATTCACCCCTCCACTTT
CASSQGPGSNSPLHF
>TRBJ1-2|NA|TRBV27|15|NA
TGTGCCAGCAGTCCCTCTTCGGTAGGGAGCTATGGCTACACCTTC
CASSPSSVGSYGYTF
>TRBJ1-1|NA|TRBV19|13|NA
TGTGCCAGTAGTTCTTCGAATGAGATTGAAGCTTTCTTT
CASSSSNEIEAFF
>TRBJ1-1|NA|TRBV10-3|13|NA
TGTGCCATCAGTGAGTCGCGGCGGATTGAAGCTTTCTTT
CAISESRRIEAFF
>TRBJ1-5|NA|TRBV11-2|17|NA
TGTGCCAGCAGCTTAGGTCCCAGGGGAAATAGCAATCAGCCCCAGCATTTT
CASSLGPRGNSNQPQHF
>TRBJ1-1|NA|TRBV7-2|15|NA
TGTGCCAGCAGCAGAGAGGCAGAAGTAAACACTGAAGCTTTCTTT
CASSREAEVNTEAFF
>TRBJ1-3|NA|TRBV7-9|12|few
TGTGCCAGCAGAATGGGCGGAAACACCATATATTTT
CASRMGGNTIYF
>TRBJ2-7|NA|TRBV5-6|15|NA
TGTGCCAGCAGCCCGACAGTGTCCCAACAGGCCGAGCAGTACTTC
CASSPTVSQQAEQYF
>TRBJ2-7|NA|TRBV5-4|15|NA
TGTGCCAGCAGCTTGCGGGGGTTTGGAACCTACGAGCAGTACTTC
CASSLRGFGTYEQYF
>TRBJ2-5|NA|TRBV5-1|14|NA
TGCGCCAGCAGCTTCGTCGAGTCTCAAGAGACCCAGTACTTC
CASSFVESQETQYF
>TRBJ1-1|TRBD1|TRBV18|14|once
TGTGCCAGCTCACGGGGACAGGGGAACACTGAAGCTTTCTTT
CASSRGQGNTEAFF
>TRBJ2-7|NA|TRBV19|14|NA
TGTGCCAGTAGTATTAACGTAAGGACCTACGAGCAGTACTTC
CASSINVRTYEQYF
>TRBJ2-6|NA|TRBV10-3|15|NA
TGTGCCATCAGTGGTGATCGCTCTGGGGCCAACGTCCTGACTTTC
CAISGDRSGANVLTF
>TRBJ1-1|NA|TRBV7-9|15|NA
TGTGCCAGCAGCTCCCCCGTCTTATCGAACACTGAAGCTTTCTTT
CASSSPVLSNTEAFF
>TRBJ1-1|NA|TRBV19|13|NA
TGTGCCAGTATGAAGTATGCGAACACTGAAGCTTTCTTT
CASMKYANTEAFF
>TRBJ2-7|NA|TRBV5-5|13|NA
TGTGCCAGCAGCTTTTCAGAATTCTACGAGCAGTACTTC
CASSFSEFYEQYF
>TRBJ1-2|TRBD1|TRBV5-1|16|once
TGCGCCAGCAGCGCCTATTCAGGACAGGGGGCTGTAGGCTACACCTTC
CASSAYSGQGAVGYTF
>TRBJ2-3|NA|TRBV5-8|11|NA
TGTGCCAGCAGGAACACAGATACGCAGTATTTT
CASRNTDTQYF
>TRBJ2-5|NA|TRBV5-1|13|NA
TGCGCCAGCAGCCCAGGGGGGGAGCAGACCCAGTACTTC
CASSPGGEQTQYF
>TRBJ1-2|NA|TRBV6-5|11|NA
TGTGCCAGCAGTACCTATTATGGCTACACCTTC
CASSTYYGYTF
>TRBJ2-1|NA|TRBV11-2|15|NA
TGTGCCAGCAGTCCGGGACTTTCCGGGAACAATGAGCAGTTCTTC
CASSPGLSGNNEQFF
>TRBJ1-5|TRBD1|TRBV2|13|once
TGTGCCAGCCAGGGGGAGGCTGGTCAGCCCCAGCATTTT
CASQGEAGQPQHF
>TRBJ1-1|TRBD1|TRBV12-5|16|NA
TGTGCTAGTGGAATTGACAGGGGGCGAGGAAACACTGAAGCTTTCTTT
CASGIDRGRGNTEAFF
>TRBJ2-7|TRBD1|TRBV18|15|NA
TGTGCCAGCTCACGAACAGGGGGCAGCTCCTACGAGCAGTACTTC
CASSRTGGSSYEQYF
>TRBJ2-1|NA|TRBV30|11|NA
TGTGCCTGGAACGAGGGAAGGGGGCAGTTCTTC
CAWNEGRGQFF
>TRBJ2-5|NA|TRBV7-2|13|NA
TGTGCCAGCAGCCACCCAGGGGAGGGAACCCAGTACTTC
CASSHPGEGTQYF
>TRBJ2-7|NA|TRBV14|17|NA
TGTGCCAGCAGCCAAGATCGGATTTGGGCAGGAGACTACGAGCAGTACTTC
CASSQDRIWAGDYEQYF
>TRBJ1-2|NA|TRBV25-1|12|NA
TGTGCCAGCACCGGAAATAACTATGGCTACACCTTC
CASTGNNYGYTF
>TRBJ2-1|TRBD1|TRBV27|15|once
TGTGCCAGCAGTCGCGGACAGGGCTCCTACAATGAGCAGTTCTTC
CASSRGQGSYNEQFF
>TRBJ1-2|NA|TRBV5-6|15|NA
TGTGCCAGCAGCCTCGGGGTCTCCGTCTACGATGGCTACACCTTC
CASSLGVSVYDGYTF
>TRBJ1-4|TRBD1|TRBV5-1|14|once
TGCGCCAGCAGCTTGGGACAGGGTAGCGAAAAACTGTTTTTT
CASSLGQGSEKLFF
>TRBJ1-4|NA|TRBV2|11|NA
TGTGCCAGCAGTGAACAGGAGGGGCTGTTTTTT
CASSEQEGLFF
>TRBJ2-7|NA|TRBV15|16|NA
TGTGCCACCAGCAGAGATCTATCCGGGGGATCCTACGAGCAGTACTTC
CATSRDLSGGSYEQYF
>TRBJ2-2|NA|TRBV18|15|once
TGTGCCAGCTCACCTACAGGGTCGAGCACCGGGGAGCTGTTTTTT
CASSPTGSSTGELFF
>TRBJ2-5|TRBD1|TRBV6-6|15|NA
TGTGCCAGCAGTAACTGGGACAGGGGCCAAGAGACCCAGTACTTC
CASSNWDRGQETQYF
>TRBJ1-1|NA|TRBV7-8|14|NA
TGTGCCAGCACATTGGACGGAGGCGCCACTGAAGCTTTCTTT
CASTLDGGATEAFF
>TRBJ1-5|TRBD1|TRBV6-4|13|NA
TGTGCCAGCAGCCGGGACAGGGGGCAGCCCCAGCATTTT
CASSRDRGQPQHF
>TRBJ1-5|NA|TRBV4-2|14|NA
TGTGCCAGCAGCCAAGATTTAGTCAATCAGCCCCAGCATTTT
CASSQDLVNQPQHF
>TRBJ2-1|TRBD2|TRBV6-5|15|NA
TGTGCCAGCAGCGAGACTAGCCGGGGGTGGCATGAGCAGTTCTTC
CASSETSRGWHEQFF
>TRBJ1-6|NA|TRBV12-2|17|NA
TGTGCAAGTCGCTTATTACCATTGGGCTCCTATAATTCACCCCTCCACTTT
CASRLLPLGSYNSPLHF
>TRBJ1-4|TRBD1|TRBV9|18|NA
TGTGCCAGCAGCGTCGGGGGGGACAGCTCTGCAACTAATGAAAAACTGTTTTTT
CASSVGGDSSATNEKLFF
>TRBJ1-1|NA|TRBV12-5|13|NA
TGTGCTAGTGGTTTCCGGGACCAGGGAGAAGCTTTCTTT
CASGFRDQGEAFF
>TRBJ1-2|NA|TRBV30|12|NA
TGTGCTTGGGAGGACGTAGGCTATGGCTACACCTTC
CAWEDVGYGYTF
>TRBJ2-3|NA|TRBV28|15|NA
TGTGCCAGCAGTCTCCCCCGCCGGGGCGCAGATACGCAGTATTTT
CASSLPRRGADTQYF
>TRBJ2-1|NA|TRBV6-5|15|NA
TGTGCCAGCAGTTACTCTTGGACTAATCACAATGAGCAGTTCTTC
CASSYSWTNHNEQFF
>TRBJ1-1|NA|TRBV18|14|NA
TGTGCCAGCTCACTGGGCCCGGGGGACACTGAAGCTTTCTTT
CASSLGPGDTEAFF